The sequence of this T cell receptor (beta chain) was determined in a study of T cells and Merkel cell carcinoma outcomes. Profiling relied on immunoSEQ multiplex PCR, and the TCRdb table lists in-frame clones only, not all of them. The sample records 15,000 to 25,000 clones, around 80% being singletons. Material: tumor tissue from Merkel cell carcinoma. This clonotype was obtained from a human donor with Merkel cell carcinoma.

The CDR3 loop is CASSPERVGYNEQFF. CDR3 bases: TGTGCCAGCTCACCCGAAAGGGTGGGATACAATGAGCAGTTCTTC. The chain is built from TRBV18 and TRBJ2-1; D is uncertain. In germline, CDR1 is KGHSH, CDR2 LQKENI. Deletions cut 3 bases from V and 4 bases from J, with 13 bases between. This CDR3 spans 15 amino acids. The complete variable domain, with remaining parts taken from reference TRBV18 and TRBJ2-1, reads NAGVMQNPRHLVRRRGQEARLRCSPMKGHSHVYWYRQLPEEGLKFMVYLQKENIIDESGMPKERFSAEFPKEGPSILRIQQVVRGDSAAYFCASSPERVGYNEQFFGPGTRLTVL.